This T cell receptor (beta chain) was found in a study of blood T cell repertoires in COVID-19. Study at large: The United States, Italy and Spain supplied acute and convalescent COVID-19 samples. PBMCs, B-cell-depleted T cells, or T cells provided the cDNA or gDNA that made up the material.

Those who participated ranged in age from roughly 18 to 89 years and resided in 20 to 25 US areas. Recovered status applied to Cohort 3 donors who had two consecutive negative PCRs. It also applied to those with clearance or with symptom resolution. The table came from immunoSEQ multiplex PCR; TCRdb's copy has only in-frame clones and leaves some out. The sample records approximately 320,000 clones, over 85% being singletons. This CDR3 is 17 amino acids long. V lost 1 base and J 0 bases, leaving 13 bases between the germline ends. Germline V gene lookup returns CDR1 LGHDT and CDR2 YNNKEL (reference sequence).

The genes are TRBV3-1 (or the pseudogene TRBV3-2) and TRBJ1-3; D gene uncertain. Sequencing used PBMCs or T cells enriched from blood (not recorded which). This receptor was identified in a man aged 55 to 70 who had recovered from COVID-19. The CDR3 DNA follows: TGTGCCAGCAGCCAAGCGGGAACACCCTTCTCTGGAAACACCATATATTTT. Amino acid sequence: CASSQAGTPFSGNTIYF.